Below, 30 T cell receptor beta chains from the same sample are listed, as sequenced in a study of blood T cell repertoires in COVID-19. Clones were read by immunoSEQ multiplex PCR, and TCRdb kept only the in-frame ones, dropping some. This sample has about 200,000 clones; approximately 80% occur once, and the top ten carry around 13%. The sample consisted of peripheral blood. The receptors here all came from a human donor in a cohort sampled during active COVID-19.

This clone was picked up a small number of times. The chain is built from TRBV6-6 and TRBJ1-2; D is perhaps TRBD1 (6 bases). Looked up from germline, CDR1 is MNHNY and CDR2 is SVGAGI (reference sequence). The CDR3 is 14 amino acids. Deletions cut 7 bases from V and 2 bases from J, with 14 bases between. CDR3: CASNPGGANYGYTF. The DNA of the CDR3 is TGTGCCAGCAATCCCGGGGGGGCCAACTATGGCTACACCTTC.

The CDR3 DNA reads TGTGCCAGCAAGGTGGGAAGGGGCGGTGAGCAGTTCTTC. This sequence encodes CASKVGRGGEQFF. V and J are TRBV2 and TRBJ2-1, with a weak D call TRBD1 (5 bases). The CDR3 loop spans 13 amino acids. V gave up 7 bases and J gave up 9 bases, with 16 bases separating them. The germline gives CDR1 SNHLY, CDR2 FYNNEI.

The chain couples TRBV5-1 to TRBJ2-2; TRBD1 aligns across 7 bases. V lost 5 bases and J lost 1; bases outside the gene matches: 8. This CDR3 has 16 residues. The V gene's germline CDR1 is SGHRS and CDR2 YFSETQ. As DNA, the CDR3 is TGCGCCAGCAGATTAACGGGACAGCGGAACACCGGGGAGCTGTTTTTT. It codes for CASRLTGQRNTGELFF.

This clone was detected once. The chain links TRBV19 to TRBJ2-4; 10 nucleotides line up with TRBD1. V lost 4 bases, J lost 8 bases, and 8 bases stayed unmatched. Germline V lookup: CDR1 LNHDA, CDR2 SQIVND (reference sequence). The CDR3 runs 15 residues. The CDR3 spells CASSTRQGARDIQYF. The CDR3 DNA reads as TGTGCCAGTAGTACCCGACAGGGGGCGCGGGACATTCAGTACTTC.

CDR3 nucleotides: TGTGCCAGCAGCGGAGGGACTAGCGGGACCTACGAGCAGTACTTC. Protein product: CASSGGTSGTYEQYF. The gene calls are TRBV7-2 and TRBJ2-7; 13 bases align to TRBD2. The CDR3 length is 15 residues. Germline CDR1 reads SGHTA; CDR2 reads FQGNSA. After removal of 5 bases from V and 2 bases from J, the junction contained 3 bases not matched to a gene.

This chain joins TRBV19 and TRBJ1-5, with TRBD1 as a possible D gene (5 bases). Deletions cut 5 bases from V and 0 bases from J, with 17 bases between. The CDR3 has 17 amino acids. Germline V gene sequence: CDR1 LNHDA, CDR2 SQIVND (reference sequence). As DNA, the CDR3 is TGTGCCAGTAGTCCACCCCGGGGGGAGCGTAGCAATCAGCCCCAGCATTTT. This translates into CASSPPRGERSNQPQHF.

The chain has TRBV10-3 and TRBJ2-7, with 10 bases fitting TRBD1. V gave up 3 bases and J gave up 5 bases; unmatched junction bases: 4. CDR1 and CDR2 (germline): ENHRY, SYGVKD. The length of the CDR3 is 14 residues. CDR3 sequence reads: CAISDRTGGNEQYF. The DNA of the CDR3 is TGTGCCATCAGTGACCGGACAGGGGGAAACGAGCAGTACTTC.

The V gene is TRBV12-3 or TRBV12-4, the J gene TRBJ1-1; 9 bases are a match to TRBD1. Trimming took 5 bases from V and 6 from J; bases not matched to a gene: 4. The CDR3 sequence is 13 residues long. CDR3 bases: TGTGCCAGCAGTAGACAGGGGGTCTCTGAAGCTTTCTTT. Translating gives CASSRQGVSEAFF.

The V call is TRBV3-1 (or the pseudogene TRBV3-2), the J call TRBJ2-3; 10 positions agree with TRBD2. Germline loops: CDR1 LGHDT, CDR2 YNNKEL (reference sequence). The CDR3 runs to 15 residues. Trimming took 7 bases from V and 0 from J; bases not matched to a gene: 4. The CDR3 loop is CASTPTSGSTDTQYF. CDR3 DNA sequence: TGTGCCAGCACCCCGACTAGCGGGAGCACAGATACGCAGTATTTT.

The chain joins TRBV15 to TRBJ1-5; TRBD1 matches 10 bases. CDR1 and CDR2 (germline): LNHNV, YYDKDF (reference sequence). J gave up 4 bases and V 5 bases, and 5 bases lay outside the gene matches. CDR3 length: 15 residues. The CDR3 spells CATSVRDRGNQPQHF. Here the CDR3 DNA reads TGTGCCACCAGCGTCCGGGACAGGGGTAATCAGCCCCAGCATTTT.

This clone was found a few times. V usage is TRBV11-1 and J usage is TRBJ2-5; D unresolved. The CDR3 totals 14 residues. V was trimmed by 4 bases and J by 2 bases, leaving 11 bases between them. The germline V gene encodes CDR1 SGHAT and CDR2 FQDESV (reference sequence). CDR3 residues: CASSYSQTQETQYF. The CDR3 coding sequence is TGTGCCAGCAGCTACTCGCAGACTCAAGAGACCCAGTACTTC.

Only one count was recorded for this clone. The rearrangement links TRBV2 to TRBJ2-7, with D tentatively TRBD2 (6 bases). V was cut by 7 bases and J by 6 bases, with 13 bases left in between. Germline V gives CDR1 SNHLY, CDR2 FYNNEI. This CDR3 has 12 amino acids. CDR3 sequence reads: CASNTGLSEQYF. The CDR3 coding sequence is TGTGCCAGCAATACGGGACTTTCCGAGCAGTACTTC.

The rearrangement links TRBV4-1 to TRBJ1-2; the D gene is possibly TRBD1 (5 bases). Trimming cost V 0 bases and J 3 bases, with 17 bases left between them. The germline CDR1 and CDR2 sequences are MGHRA and YSYEKL. The CDR3 is made up of 17 amino acids. DNA of the CDR3: TGCGCCAGCAGCCAAGATAGGGGCCGCACAGGAGACTATGGCTACACCTTC. Its translation: CASSQDRGRTGDYGYTF.

The V call is TRBV11-3, the J call TRBJ1-3; tentative D call: TRBD1 (5 bases). The germline CDR1 and CDR2 sequences are SGHNT and YENEEA. Trimming cost V 0 bases and J 0 bases, with 15 bases left between them. The CDR3 is 18 residues long. The CDR3 loop is CASSLDKDTLNSGNTIYF. The CDR3 DNA reads TGTGCCAGCAGCTTAGATAAGGACACACTCAACTCTGGAAACACCATATATTTT.

V and J are TRBV27 and TRBJ2-1, with D perhaps TRBD1 (5 bases). The CDR3 runs to 12 residues. CDR1 and CDR2 from the germline V gene are MNHEY and SMNVEV (reference sequence). Trimming shortened V by 0 bases and J by 8 bases, and 5 bases separated the two germline ends. The CDR3 is CASSLSGDEQFF. CDR3 nucleotides: TGTGCCAGCAGTTTATCAGGGGATGAGCAGTTCTTC.

V usage is TRBV12-5 and J usage is TRBJ2-7; the match to TRBD1 covers 7 bases. Germline V gene lookup returns CDR1 LGHNT and CDR2 FRNRAP. The CDR3 has 19 amino acids. V gave up 3 bases and J gave up 4 bases; unmatched junction bases: 21. The CDR3 is CASGFPRGQPLSGSYEQYF. CDR3 nucleotide sequence: TGTGCTAGTGGTTTCCCTAGGGGGCAGCCGTTGTCGGGTTCGTACGAGCAGTACTTC. The whole variable domain, remainder taken from reference TRBV12-5 and TRBJ2-7, is DARVTQTPRHKVTEMGQEVTMRCQPILGHNTVFWYRQTMMQGLELLAYFRNRAPLDDSGMPKDRFSAEMPDATLATLKIQPSEPRDSAVYFCASGFPRGQPLSGSYEQYFGPGTRLTVT.

This rearrangement joins TRBV28 to TRBJ2-7; 7 nucleotides align to TRBD2. Unmatched junction bases numbered 9, after V lost 6 bases and J lost 1 base. This CDR3 has 15 residues. The germline V gene encodes CDR1 MDHEN and CDR2 SYDVKM. In nucleotides, the CDR3 is TGTGCCAGCAGACCCCCGGGACTACCTTCCTACGAGCAGTACTTC. The encoded protein is CASRPPGLPSYEQYF.

V gene TRBV2 combines with J gene TRBJ2-1; 8 bases match TRBD1. V lost 5 bases to trimming and J lost 6 bases; unmatched junction nucleotides: 6. The germline gives CDR1 SNHLY, CDR2 FYNNEI. The CDR3 sequence is 14 residues long. Here the CDR3 reads CASSLQGVGNEQFF. The CDR3 DNA is TGTGCCAGCAGTTTACAGGGGGTGGGCAATGAGCAGTTCTTC.

V is TRBV19 and J is TRBJ1-4, with 9 positions matching TRBD1. This CDR3 contains 15 residues. V was clipped by 5 bases and J by 6 bases; unmatched bases: 7. Germline CDR1 reads LNHDA; CDR2 reads SQIVND (reference sequence). CDR3 sequence reads: CASSLMGTGHEKLFF. The CDR3 bases are TGTGCCAGTAGTCTAATGGGGACAGGGCATGAAAAACTGTTTTTT.

The chain uses TRBV2 and TRBJ2-5; perhaps TRBD2 as D (7 bases). Per germline, CDR1 SNHLY and CDR2 FYNNEI. V was pared by 7 bases and J by 1 base, with 10 bases between. The CDR3 contains 13 residues. In nucleotides, the CDR3 is TGTGCCAGCACTCGGGGGGCCCAAGAGACCCAGTACTTC. It is translated as CASTRGAQETQYF.

The chain combines TRBV4-2 with TRBJ2-1; 8 positions match TRBD2. CDR1 is LGHNA and CDR2 is YNFKEQ in the germline V gene. The junction had 8 bases not matched to a gene; V was cut back by 5 bases and J by 2 bases. The CDR3 consists of 16 residues. The DNA of the CDR3 is TGTGCCAGCAGCGCCAGCACTAGCGGAGCCTACAATGAGCAGTTCTTC. As protein: CASSASTSGAYNEQFF.

The chain employs TRBV30 and TRBJ2-1; 11 nucleotides align to TRBD2. V was clipped by 2 bases and J by 8 bases; unmatched bases: 8. The CDR3 has 15 amino acids. Germline CDR1 GTSNPN, CDR2 SVGIG (reference sequence). CDR3 amino acids: CAWSQLAGGLDEQFF. As DNA, the CDR3 is TGTGCCTGGAGTCAGCTAGCGGGGGGCCTCGATGAGCAGTTCTTC.

The chain recombines TRBV4-2 with TRBJ1-2; a weak D match, TRBD1 (6 bases). The length of the CDR3 is 15 residues. The germline V gene encodes CDR1 LGHNA and CDR2 YNFKEQ. V was cut by 0 bases and J by 3 bases, with 11 bases left in between. In DNA, the CDR3 is TGTGCCAGCAGCCAAGATTACCCAGGGGACTATGGCTACACCTTC. This codes for CASSQDYPGDYGYTF.

V is TRBV7-9 and J is TRBJ1-5, with D possibly TRBD1 on 5 matching bases. The V gene lost 5 bases and the J gene lost 2 bases, with 13 bases spanning the gap. The CDR3 length is 15 residues. Germline CDR1 is SEHNR and CDR2 is FQNEAQ (reference sequence). In DNA form, the CDR3 reads TGTGCCAGCAGCGGTCGGGGGAACGGCAATCAGCCCCAGCATTTT. It specifies CASSGRGNGNQPQHF.

The table lists this clone with a few counts. The J gene is TRBJ2-7, the V gene TRBV4-2, with 10 bases that match TRBD2. The CDR3 covers 17 residues. The germline gives CDR1 LGHNA, CDR2 YNFKEQ. Trimming took 2 bases from V and 2 from J; bases not matched to a gene: 9. The CDR3 DNA reads as TGTGCCAGCAGCCAATCTATCGGGACTAGCGTAACCTACGAGCAGTACTTC. Protein: CASSQSIGTSVTYEQYF.

V is TRBV7-9 and J is TRBJ1-2; D is ambiguous. The CDR3 totals 15 residues. Looked up from germline, CDR1 is SEHNR and CDR2 is FQNEAQ (reference sequence). The germline V and J ends were trimmed by 5 bases and 8 bases, with 21 bases remaining between them. CDR3 loop: CASSHQKTLTIGYTF. The CDR3 coding sequence is TGTGCCAGCAGCCATCAGAAAACTTTAACTATCGGCTACACCTTC.

V and J are TRBV29-1 and TRBJ2-7; 11 positions match TRBD2. V lost 5 bases and J lost 6; bases outside the gene matches: 6. CDR1 SQVTM and CDR2 ANQGSEA come from the germline V gene. This CDR3 region has 13 residues. The CDR3: CSVSVAGGVEQYF. CDR3 nucleotide sequence: TGCAGCGTTTCGGTAGCGGGAGGGGTCGAGCAGTACTTC.

The J gene is TRBJ2-5, the V gene TRBV29-1, with 8 bases fitting TRBD2. The CDR3 loop spans 14 amino acids. Germline CDR1 and CDR2: SQVTM and ANQGSEA. V lost 7 bases and J lost 1; bases outside the gene matches: 8. CDR3 sequence (DNA): TGCAGCGCCCGGTGGGGGACTAGCCAAGAGACCCAGTACTTC. Protein: CSARWGTSQETQYF.

The rearrangement links TRBV27 to TRBJ2-1; 12 nucleotides agree with TRBD1. Germline V gene sequence: CDR1 MNHEY, CDR2 SMNVEV (reference sequence). Trimming took 8 bases from V and 6 from J; bases not matched to a gene: 5. This CDR3 region has 14 residues. The CDR3 sequence is CASGGQGAFNEQFF. The CDR3 coding sequence is TGTGCCAGCGGGGGACAGGGGGCGTTCAATGAGCAGTTCTTC.

This clone was detected a few times. The V and J genes are TRBV6-5 and TRBJ1-3; 8 bases agree with TRBD1. The V gene's germline CDR1 is MNHEY and CDR2 SVGAGI. V was pared by 5 bases and J by 1 base, with 4 bases of the junction left unmatched. This CDR3 has 15 amino acids. CDR3 DNA: TGTGCCAGCAGTCGCCGGACAGGGTCTGGAAACACCATATATTTT. This codes for CASSRRTGSGNTIYF.